This T cell receptor beta chain was profiled in a study of blood T cell repertoires in COVID-19 (dated by TCRdb to 2019 to 2021). For context, the study as a whole: The collaborator samples originated in the United States, Italy and Spain and spanned the acute and convalescent phases of COVID-19. The material from the prospective study consisted of cDNA or gDNA derived from T cells, B-cell-depleted T cells, or PBMCs. Subjects who had been exposed to COVID-19, were actively infected with it, or had recovered from it provided the deeply sampled blood TCRbeta repertoires that made up the dataset. A freely available public database, intended as a resource for researchers studying the immune response to SARS-CoV-2, is where the repertoires were released. Samples came from the ongoing ImmuneRACE study (first 160 participants) plus 1,254 subjects from 6 global collaborators. The sample metadata nearly always contained a de-identified subject ID, COVID-19 status, age in years and sex. Where HLA class I and class II types were available, the types were taken from metadata supplied by the sample provider, not from assay-based typing. Overall results and qualifications from the work: How much clinical and demographic metadata was included differed by source and by participant, and the metadata was provided uncurated.

TCRbeta CDR3 regions were amplified from genomic DNA using the immunoSEQ Assay, a bias-controlled multiplex PCR. Per the original workflow: The number of nucleated cells in each sample was estimated by amplification of reference gene primers within the assay. To quantify the absolute abundance of each unique TCRbeta CDR3 rearrangement, sequence reads were collapsed and filtered. For each sample, productive Simpson clonality was calculated as the square root of Simpson's diversity index over productive rearrangements. What TCRdb holds here is the immuneACCESS table cut down to in-frame rearrangements. Part of the clones is not present; checked against another copy, under half of the missing clones reflect an unresolved V gene, and the others are unexplained. That table furnishes V, J and clone size, whereas the DNA furnished D and trimming. The sample includes some 90,000 clones, with approximately 79% observed a single time. The top ten constitute around 9.9% of the sample.

The CDR3 runs 14 residues from the cysteine to the phenylalanine. Kept here is only the CDR3 DNA, which spans 42 bases and is read in frame from base 1. From V the trimming removes 9 bases and from J it removes 4 bases, while the gene matches leave 8 bases of the junction unaccounted for. The germline V gene provides CDR1 KGHDR and CDR2 SFDVKD. To note about this clone: Its antigen has not been determined. No much larger clone exists at a distance of one base, and base qualities are not known.

Whole blood was collected in K2EDTA tubes by collaborating institutions according to the institutions' own protocols. For TCRbeta analysis, collaborators shipped samples as frozen whole blood, isolated PBMCs, or DNA extracted from either of those sample types. The source material was peripheral blood. The rearrangement combines TRBV24-1 with TRBJ1-3, with 7 bases in between that match TRBD1. The source of this sequence is a man in his sixties or seventies with active or convalescent COVID-19. In nucleotides, the sequence is TGTGCCACCCGAGGGGGCCTTGGGGGAAACACCATATATTTT. Translation gives CATRGGLGGNTIYF.